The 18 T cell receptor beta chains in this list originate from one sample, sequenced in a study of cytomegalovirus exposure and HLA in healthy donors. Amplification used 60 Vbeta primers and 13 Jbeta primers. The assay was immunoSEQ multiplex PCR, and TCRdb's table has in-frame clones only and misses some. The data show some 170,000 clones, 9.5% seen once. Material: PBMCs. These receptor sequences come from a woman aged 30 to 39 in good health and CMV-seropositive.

The chain's CDR3 is CAWTPRGDSVQYNEQFF. The CDR3 nucleotides read TGTGCCTGGACCCCCCGCGGGGATAGCGTCCAATACAATGAGCAGTTCTTC. The chain couples TRBV30 to TRBJ2-1; a possible D gene is TRBD2 (6 bases). This CDR3 contains 17 residues. The germline V and J ends were trimmed by 4 bases and 4 bases, with 23 bases remaining between them. Germline CDR1 reads GTSNPN; CDR2 reads SVGIG (reference sequence).

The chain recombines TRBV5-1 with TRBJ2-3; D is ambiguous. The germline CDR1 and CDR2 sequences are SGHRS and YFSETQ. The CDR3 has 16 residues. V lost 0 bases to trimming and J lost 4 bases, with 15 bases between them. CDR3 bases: TGCGCCAGCAGCTTGGCGCTTAGTTCTCAGGCAGATACGCAGTATTTT. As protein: CASSLALSSQADTQYF.

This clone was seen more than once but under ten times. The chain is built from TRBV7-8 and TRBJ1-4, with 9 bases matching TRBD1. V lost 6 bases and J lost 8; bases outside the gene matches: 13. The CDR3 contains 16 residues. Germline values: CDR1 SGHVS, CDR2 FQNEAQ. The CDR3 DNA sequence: TGTGCCAGCAGTCCTAGGGGGAACAGGGGGCAGGAAAAACTGTTTTTT. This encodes CASSPRGNRGQEKLFF.

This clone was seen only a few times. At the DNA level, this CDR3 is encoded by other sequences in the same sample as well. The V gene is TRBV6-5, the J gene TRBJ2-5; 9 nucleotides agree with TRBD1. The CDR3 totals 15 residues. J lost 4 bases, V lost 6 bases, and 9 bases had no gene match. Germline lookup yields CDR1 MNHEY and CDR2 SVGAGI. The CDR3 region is CASRPPGTGLETQYF. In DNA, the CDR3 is TGTGCCAGCAGACCCCCCGGGACAGGGTTAGAGACCCAGTACTTC.

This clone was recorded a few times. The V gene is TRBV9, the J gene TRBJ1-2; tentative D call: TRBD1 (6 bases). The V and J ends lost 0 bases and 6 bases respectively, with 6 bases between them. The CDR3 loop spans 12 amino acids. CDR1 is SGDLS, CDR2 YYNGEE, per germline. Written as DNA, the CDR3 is TGTGCCAGCAGCGTAGACAGGGATGGCTACACCTTC. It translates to CASSVDRDGYTF.

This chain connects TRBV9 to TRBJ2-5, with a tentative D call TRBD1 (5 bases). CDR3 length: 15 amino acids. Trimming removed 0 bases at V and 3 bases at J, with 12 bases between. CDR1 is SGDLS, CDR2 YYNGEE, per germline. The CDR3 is CASSVAPQGKETQYF. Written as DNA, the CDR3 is TGTGCCAGCAGCGTAGCCCCTCAGGGCAAAGAGACCCAGTACTTC.

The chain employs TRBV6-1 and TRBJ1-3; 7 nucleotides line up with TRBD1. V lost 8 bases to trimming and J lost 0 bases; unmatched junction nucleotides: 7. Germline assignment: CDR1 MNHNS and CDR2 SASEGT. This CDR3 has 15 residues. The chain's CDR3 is CASRQDRDSGNTIYF. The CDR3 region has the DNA TGTGCCAGCCGTCAAGACAGGGACTCTGGAAACACCATATATTTT.

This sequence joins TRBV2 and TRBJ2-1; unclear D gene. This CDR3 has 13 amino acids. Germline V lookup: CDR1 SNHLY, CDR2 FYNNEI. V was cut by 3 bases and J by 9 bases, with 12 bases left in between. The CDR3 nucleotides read TGTGCCAGCAGTGACGAAACGACACCTGAGCAGTTCTTC. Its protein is CASSDETTPEQFF.

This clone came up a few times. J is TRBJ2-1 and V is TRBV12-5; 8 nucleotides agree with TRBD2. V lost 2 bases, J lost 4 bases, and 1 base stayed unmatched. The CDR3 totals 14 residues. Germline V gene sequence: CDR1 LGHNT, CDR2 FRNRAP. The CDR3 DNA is TGTGCTAGTGGTTTGACTAGCGGTTACAATGAGCAGTTCTTC. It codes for CASGLTSGYNEQFF.

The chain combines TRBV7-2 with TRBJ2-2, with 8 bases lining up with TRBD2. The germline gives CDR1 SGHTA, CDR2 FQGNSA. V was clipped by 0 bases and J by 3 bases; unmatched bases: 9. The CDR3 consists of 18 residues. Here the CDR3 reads CASSLARLGLGYTGELFF. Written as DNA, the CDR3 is TGTGCCAGCAGCTTAGCCCGCCTGGGACTAGGGTACACCGGGGAGCTGTTTTTT.

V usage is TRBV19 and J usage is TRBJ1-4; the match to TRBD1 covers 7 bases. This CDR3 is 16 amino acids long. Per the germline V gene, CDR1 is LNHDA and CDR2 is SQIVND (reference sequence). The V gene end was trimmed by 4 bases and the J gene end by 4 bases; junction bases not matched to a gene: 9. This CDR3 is CASSSYVRDSNEKLFF. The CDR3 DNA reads TGTGCCAGTAGTAGCTACGTCCGGGACAGTAATGAAAAACTGTTTTTT.

The CDR3 nucleotides read TGTGCCAGCAGCCAAGATTTTGCCCAGGGGGACACTGAAGCTTTCTTT. This translates into CASSQDFAQGDTEAFF. The J gene is TRBJ1-1, the V gene TRBV4-2; 7 positions agree with TRBD1. This CDR3 comprises 16 residues. Trimming at V came to 0 bases and at J to 3 bases, leaving 7 bases not matched to a gene. Germline assignment: CDR1 LGHNA and CDR2 YNFKEQ.

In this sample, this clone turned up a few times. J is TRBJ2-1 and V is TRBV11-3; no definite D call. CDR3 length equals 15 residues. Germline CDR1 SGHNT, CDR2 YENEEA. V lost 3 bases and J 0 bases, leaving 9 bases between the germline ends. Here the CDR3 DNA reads TGTGCCAGCAGCTTCCGCACGAGCTCCTACAATGAGCAGTTCTTC. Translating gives CASSFRTSSYNEQFF.

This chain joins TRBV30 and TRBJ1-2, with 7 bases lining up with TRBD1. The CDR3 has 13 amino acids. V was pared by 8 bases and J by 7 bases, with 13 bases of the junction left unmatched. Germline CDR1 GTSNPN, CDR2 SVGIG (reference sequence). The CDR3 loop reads CAHNPSTGFGYTF. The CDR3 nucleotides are TGTGCCCACAACCCCTCGACAGGGTTTGGCTACACCTTC. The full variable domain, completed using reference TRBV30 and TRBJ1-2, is SQTIHQWPATLVQPVGSPLSLECTVEGTSNPNLYWYRQAAGRGLQLLFYSVGIGQISSEVPQNLSASRPQDRQFILSSKKLLLSDSGFYLCAHNPSTGFGYTFGSGTRLTVV.

As DNA, the CDR3 is TGTGCCAGCAGTTTGGGAGGGGGAACAGATACGCAGTATTTT. Translation gives CASSLGGGTDTQYF. The rearrangement joins TRBV6-5 to TRBJ2-3, with D possibly matching TRBD2 (7 bases). V was pared by 4 bases and J by 3 bases, with 11 bases between. The CDR3 sequence is 14 residues long. CDR1 and CDR2 (germline): MNHEY, SVGAGI.

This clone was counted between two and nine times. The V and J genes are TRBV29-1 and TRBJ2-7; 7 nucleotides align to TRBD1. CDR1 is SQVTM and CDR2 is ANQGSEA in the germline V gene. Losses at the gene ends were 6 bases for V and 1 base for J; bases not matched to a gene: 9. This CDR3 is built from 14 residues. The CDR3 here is CSVYPGTASYEQYF. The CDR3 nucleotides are TGCAGCGTATATCCCGGGACAGCTTCCTACGAGCAGTACTTC.

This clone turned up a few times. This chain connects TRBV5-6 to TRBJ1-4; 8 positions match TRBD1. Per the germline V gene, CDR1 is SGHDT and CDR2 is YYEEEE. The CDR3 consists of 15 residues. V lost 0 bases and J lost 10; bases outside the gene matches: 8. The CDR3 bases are TGTGCCAGCAGCTTGGGGACAGGGCCGGCCGGAAAACTGTTTTTT. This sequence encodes CASSLGTGPAGKLFF.

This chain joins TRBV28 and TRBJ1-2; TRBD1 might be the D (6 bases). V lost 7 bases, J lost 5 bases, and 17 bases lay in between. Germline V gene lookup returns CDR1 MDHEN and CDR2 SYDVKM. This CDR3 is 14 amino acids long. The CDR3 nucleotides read TGTGCCAGCAATTCGGGGGGCCAGGGGTATGGCTACACCTTC. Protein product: CASNSGGQGYGYTF.